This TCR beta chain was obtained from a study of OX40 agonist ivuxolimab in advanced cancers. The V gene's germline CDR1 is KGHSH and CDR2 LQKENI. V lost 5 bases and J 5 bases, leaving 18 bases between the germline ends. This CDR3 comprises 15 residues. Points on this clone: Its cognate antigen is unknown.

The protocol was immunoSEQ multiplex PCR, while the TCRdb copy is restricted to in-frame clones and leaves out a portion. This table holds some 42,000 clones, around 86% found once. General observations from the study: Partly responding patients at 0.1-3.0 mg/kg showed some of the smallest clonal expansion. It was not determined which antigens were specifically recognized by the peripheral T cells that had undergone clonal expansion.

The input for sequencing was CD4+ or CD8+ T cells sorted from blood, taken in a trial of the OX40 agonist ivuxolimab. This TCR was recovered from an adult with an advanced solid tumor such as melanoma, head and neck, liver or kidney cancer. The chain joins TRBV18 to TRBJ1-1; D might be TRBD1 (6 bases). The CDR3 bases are TGTGCCAGCTCATCGGAGGGGGGGGCGCGTACTGAAGCTTTCTTT. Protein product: CASSSEGGARTEAFF.